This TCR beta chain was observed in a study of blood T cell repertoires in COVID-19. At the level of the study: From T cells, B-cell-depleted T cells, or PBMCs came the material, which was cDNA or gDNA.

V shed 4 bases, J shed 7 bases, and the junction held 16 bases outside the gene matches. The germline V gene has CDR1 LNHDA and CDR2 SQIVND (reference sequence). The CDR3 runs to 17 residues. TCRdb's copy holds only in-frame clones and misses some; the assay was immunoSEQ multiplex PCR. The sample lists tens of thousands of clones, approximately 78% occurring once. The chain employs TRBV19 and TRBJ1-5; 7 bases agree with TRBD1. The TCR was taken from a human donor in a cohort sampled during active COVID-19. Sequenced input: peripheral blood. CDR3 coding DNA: TGTGCCAGTAGTACCCACCTAAAGGCGCCAGGGGGACAGCCCCAGCATTTT. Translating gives CASSTHLKAPGGQPQHF.